The present T cell receptor (beta chain) was sequenced within a study of blood T cell repertoires in COVID-19. Whole-study context: Sites across the United States, Italy and Spain contributed samples from acute and convalescent COVID-19. T cells, B-cell-depleted T cells, or PBMCs supplied cDNA or gDNA.

The authors' processing: From reference gene primer amplification, estimates of nucleated cell counts were derived. The protocol was immunoSEQ multiplex PCR, while the TCRdb copy is restricted to in-frame clones and leaves out a portion. V, J and clone size derive from that table, while D and trimming were established from the DNA sequence. The sample shows about 70,000 clones, about three quarters of them seen only once. Germline V gene sequence: CDR1 SGHNT, CDR2 YENEEA. The CDR3 has 15 amino acids. V was shortened by 3 bases and J by 3 bases, with 15 bases between the two germline ends. The chain carries TRBV11-3 and TRBJ2-7; possible D gene TRBD1, 6 bases. The sample consisted of peripheral blood. The clonotype originates from a woman between 65 and 79 years old with acute or convalescent COVID-19. As DNA, the CDR3 is TGTGCCAGCAGCTTGGGGCTTGGCAGGGGCTACGAGCAGTACTTC. Its protein product is CASSLGLGRGYEQYF.